The 17 T cell receptor beta chains given below trace back to one sample, sequenced in a study of monozygotic twins with inflammatory bowel disease. After re-calling the 5' RACE reads, TCRdb lists one entry per CDR3 protein, DNA absent. The sample totals 150,000 to 200,000 distinct CDR3 sequences. Sample: blood. These receptors originate from a human donor with ulcerative colitis or Crohn's disease, or a healthy co-twin of an affected twin (not recorded which).

The chain recombines TRBV7-2 with TRBJ2-6; TCRdb indicates TRBD2, and absent DNA this call remains unverified. This CDR3 region has 16 residues. Germline CDR1 reads SGHTA; CDR2 reads FQGNSA. The CDR3 loop is CASSLGGIAGALLMTF.

The chain couples TRBV20-1 to TRBJ2-5; lacking DNA, the TRBD2 call made by TCRdb goes unchecked. Germline assignment: CDR1 DFQATT and CDR2 SNEGSKA (reference sequence). The CDR3 loop spans 12 amino acids. This chain's CDR3 is CTGEGGQETQYF.

V usage is TRBV5-1 and J usage is TRBJ2-5; TCRdb indicates TRBD2, and absent DNA this call remains unverified. The CDR3 extends over 17 amino acids. Germline CDR1 is SGHRS and CDR2 is YFSETQ. CDR3: CASSLGDAGGFEETQYF.

The chain has TRBV6-5 and TRBJ2-6; TCRdb returns TRBD1, unconfirmable since there is no DNA. The CDR3 length is 18 residues. The germline gives CDR1 MNHEY, CDR2 SVGAGI. This chain's CDR3 is CASSYSPGTSSGANVLTF.

The V and J genes are TRBV18 and TRBJ1-5; the TCRdb D gene call, TRBD1, has no DNA to confirm it. CDR1 is KGHSH, CDR2 LQKENI, per germline. The CDR3 has 12 residues. Here the CDR3 reads CASSPTGSPQHF.

This chain links TRBV20-1 with TRBJ1-2; as DNA is missing, the TRBD1 call by TCRdb cannot be tested. Germline CDR1 reads DFQATT; CDR2 reads SNEGSKA (reference sequence). This CDR3 comprises 13 residues. Here the CDR3 reads CSARGKGGSGYTF.

This chain connects TRBV20-1 to TRBJ2-3; TCRdb selects TRBD2, and the lack of DNA leaves this call unchecked. The CDR3 spans 13 residues. Looked up from germline, CDR1 is DFQATT and CDR2 is SNEGSKA (reference sequence). The CDR3 here is CSARLAGTDTQYF.

The gene calls are TRBV12-3 or TRBV12-4 and TRBJ1-1. There are 14 residues in the CDR3. The CDR3 loop is CASSPNAANTEAFF.

V usage is TRBV20-1 and J usage is TRBJ2-7; TCRdb gives TRBD1 as the D gene, but with no DNA this cannot be confirmed. Germline CDR1 DFQATT, CDR2 SNEGSKA (reference sequence). The CDR3 runs to 14 residues. The CDR3 is CSASGAASSYEQYF.

V is TRBV19 and J is TRBJ2-7; TCRdb's D call of TRBD1 is untestable without DNA. The germline CDR1 and CDR2 sequences are LNHDA and SQIVND (reference sequence). There are 15 residues in the CDR3. The CDR3 here is CASIVSPGQIYEQYF.

The CDR3 sequence is CASSNTYEQYF. V usage is TRBV5-1 and J usage is TRBJ2-7. CDR1 SGHRS and CDR2 YFSETQ come from the germline V gene. The CDR3 is 11 residues long. Full variable domain (rest looked up from reference TRBV5-1 and TRBJ2-7): KAGVTQTPRYLIKTRGQQVTLSCSPISGHRSVSWYQQTPGQGLQFLFEYFSETQRNKGNFPGRFSGRQFSNSRSEMNVSTLELGDSALYLCASSNTYEQYFGPGTRLTVT.

The chain carries TRBV5-1 and TRBJ1-2; TCRdb lists TRBD1, though no DNA is available to test this call. The germline V gene has CDR1 SGHRS and CDR2 YFSETQ. The CDR3 runs to 15 residues. The CDR3 sequence: CASSLDRGRGYGYTF.

The chain has TRBV20-1 and TRBJ1-1; TCRdb lists TRBD1, though no DNA is available to test this call. Germline V gene data show CDR1 as DFQATT and CDR2 as SNEGSKA (reference sequence). The CDR3 runs 13 residues. Here the CDR3 reads CSAPPGGALEAFF.

The V and J genes are TRBV20-1 and TRBJ2-7; TCRdb's D call of TRBD1 is untestable without DNA. The CDR3 loop spans 14 amino acids. Germline V gives CDR1 DFQATT, CDR2 SNEGSKA (reference sequence). This CDR3 is CSARGGTGSGEQYF.

The rearrangement links TRBV19 to TRBJ1-1; no DNA is available, so the TRBD1 call from TCRdb remains unchecked. The CDR3 loop spans 13 amino acids. The germline gives CDR1 LNHDA, CDR2 SQIVND (reference sequence). This CDR3 is CASSLRDRGRAFF.

J is TRBJ2-5 and V is TRBV5-1; TCRdb proposes TRBD1, but this gene call is untestable without DNA. The CDR3 totals 15 residues. Germline V CDR1 and CDR2: SGHRS, YFSETQ. The CDR3 region is CASSPGQGAQETQYF.

J is TRBJ2-7 and V is TRBV9; there is no DNA to check the TCRdb D call of TRBD2. The CDR3 length is 19 residues. CDR1 is SGDLS, CDR2 YYNGEE, per germline. The CDR3 protein is CASSAGLEASGTISYEQYF.